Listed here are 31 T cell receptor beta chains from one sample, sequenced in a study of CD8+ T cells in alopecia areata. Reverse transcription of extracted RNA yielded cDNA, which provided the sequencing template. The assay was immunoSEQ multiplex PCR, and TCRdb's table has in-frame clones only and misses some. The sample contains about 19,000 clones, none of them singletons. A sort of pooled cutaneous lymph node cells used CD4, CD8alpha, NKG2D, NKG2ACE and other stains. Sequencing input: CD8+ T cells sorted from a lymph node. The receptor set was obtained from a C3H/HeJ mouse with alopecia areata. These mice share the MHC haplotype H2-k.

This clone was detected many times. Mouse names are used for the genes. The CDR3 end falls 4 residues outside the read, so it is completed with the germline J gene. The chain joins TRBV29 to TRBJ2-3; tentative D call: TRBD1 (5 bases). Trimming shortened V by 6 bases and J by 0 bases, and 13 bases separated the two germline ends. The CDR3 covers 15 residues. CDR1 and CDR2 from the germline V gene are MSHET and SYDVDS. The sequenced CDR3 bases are TGTGCTAGCAGCCCCTGGACAACTAGTGCAGAA. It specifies CASSPWTTSAE. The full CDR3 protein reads CASSPWTTSAETLYF. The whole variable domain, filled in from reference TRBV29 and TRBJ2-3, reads DMKVTQMPRYLIKRMGENVLLECGQDMSHETMYWYRQDPGLGLQLIYISYDVDSNSEGDIPKGYRVSRKKREHFSLILDSAKTNQTSVYFCASSPWTTSAETLYFGSGTRLTVL.

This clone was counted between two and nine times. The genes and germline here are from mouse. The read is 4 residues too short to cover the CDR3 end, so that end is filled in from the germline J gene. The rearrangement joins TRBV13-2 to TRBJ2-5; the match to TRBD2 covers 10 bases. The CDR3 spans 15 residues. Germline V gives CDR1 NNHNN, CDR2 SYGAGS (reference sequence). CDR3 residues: CASGETGGREDTQYF. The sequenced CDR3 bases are TGTGCCAGCGGTGAGACTGGGGGGAGGGAAGAC.

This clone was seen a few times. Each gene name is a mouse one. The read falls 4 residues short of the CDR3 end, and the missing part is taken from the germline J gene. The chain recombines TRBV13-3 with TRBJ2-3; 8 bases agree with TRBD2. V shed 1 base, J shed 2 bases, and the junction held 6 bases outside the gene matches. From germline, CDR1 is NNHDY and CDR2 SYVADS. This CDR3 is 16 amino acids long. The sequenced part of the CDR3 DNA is TGTGCCAGCAGTGATTTCGGGGGGGGCGATGCAGAA. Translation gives CASSDFGGGDAE. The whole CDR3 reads CASSDFGGGDAETLYF.

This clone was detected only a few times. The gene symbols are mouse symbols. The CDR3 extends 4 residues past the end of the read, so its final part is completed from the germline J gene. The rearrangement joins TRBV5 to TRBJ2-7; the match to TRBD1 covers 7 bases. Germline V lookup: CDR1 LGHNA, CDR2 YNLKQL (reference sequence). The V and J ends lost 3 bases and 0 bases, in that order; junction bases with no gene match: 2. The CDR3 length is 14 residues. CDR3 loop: CASSHRDSSYEQYF. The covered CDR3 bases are TGTGCCAGCAGCCACCGGGACAGCTCCTAT.

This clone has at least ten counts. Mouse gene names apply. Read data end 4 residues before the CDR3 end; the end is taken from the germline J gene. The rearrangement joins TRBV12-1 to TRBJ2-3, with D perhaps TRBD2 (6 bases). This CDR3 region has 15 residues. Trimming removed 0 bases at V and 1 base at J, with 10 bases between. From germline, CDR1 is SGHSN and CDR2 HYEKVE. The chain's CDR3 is CASSLEAGGAETLYF. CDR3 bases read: TGTGCCAGCTCTCTCGAGGCTGGGGGTGCAGAA.

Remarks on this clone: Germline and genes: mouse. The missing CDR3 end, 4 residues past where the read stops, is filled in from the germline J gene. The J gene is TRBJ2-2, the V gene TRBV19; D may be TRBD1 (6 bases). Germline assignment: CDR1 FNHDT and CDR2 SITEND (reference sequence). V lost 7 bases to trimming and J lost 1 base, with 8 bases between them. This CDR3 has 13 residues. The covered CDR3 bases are TGTGCCAGCCGGACAGAAAACACCGGG. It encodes CASRTENTG. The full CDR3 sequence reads CASRTENTGQLYF.

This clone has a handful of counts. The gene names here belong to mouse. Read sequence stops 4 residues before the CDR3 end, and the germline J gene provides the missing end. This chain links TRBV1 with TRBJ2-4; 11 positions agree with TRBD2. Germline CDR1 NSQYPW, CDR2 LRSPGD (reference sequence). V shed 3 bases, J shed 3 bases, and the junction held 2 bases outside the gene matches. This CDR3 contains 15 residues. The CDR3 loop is CTCSADWGGQNTLYF. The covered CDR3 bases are TGCACCTGCAGTGCCGACTGGGGGGGACAAAAC.

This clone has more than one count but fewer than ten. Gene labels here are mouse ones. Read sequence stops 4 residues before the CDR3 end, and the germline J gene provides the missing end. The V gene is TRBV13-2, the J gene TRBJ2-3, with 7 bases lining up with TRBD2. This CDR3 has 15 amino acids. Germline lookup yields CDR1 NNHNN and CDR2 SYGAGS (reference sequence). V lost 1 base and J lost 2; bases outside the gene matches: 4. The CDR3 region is CASGDRGGDAETLYF. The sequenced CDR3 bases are TGTGCCAGCGGTGATCGGGGGGGTGATGCAGAA.

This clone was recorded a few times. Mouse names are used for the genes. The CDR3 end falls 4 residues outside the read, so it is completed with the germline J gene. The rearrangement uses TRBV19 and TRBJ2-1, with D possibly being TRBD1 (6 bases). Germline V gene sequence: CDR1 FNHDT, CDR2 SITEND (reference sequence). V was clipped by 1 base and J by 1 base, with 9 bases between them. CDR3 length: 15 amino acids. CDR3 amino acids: CASSITGQNYAEQFF. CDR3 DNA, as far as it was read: TGTGCCAGCAGTATAACCGGACAGAACTATGCT.

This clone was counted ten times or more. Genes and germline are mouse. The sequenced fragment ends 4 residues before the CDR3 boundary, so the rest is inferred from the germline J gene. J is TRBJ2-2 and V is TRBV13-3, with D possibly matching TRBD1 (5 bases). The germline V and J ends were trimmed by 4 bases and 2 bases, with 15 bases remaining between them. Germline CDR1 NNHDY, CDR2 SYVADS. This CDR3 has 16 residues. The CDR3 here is CASSLTGAWNTGQLYF. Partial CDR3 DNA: TGTGCCAGCAGTCTTACAGGAGCGTGGAACACCGGG. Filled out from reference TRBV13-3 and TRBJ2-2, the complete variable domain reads EAAVTQSPRSKVAVTGGKVTLSCHQTNNHDYMYWYRQDTGHGLRLIHYSYVADSTEKGDIPDGYKASRPSQENFSLILELASLSQTAVYFCASSLTGAWNTGQLYFGEGSKLTVL.

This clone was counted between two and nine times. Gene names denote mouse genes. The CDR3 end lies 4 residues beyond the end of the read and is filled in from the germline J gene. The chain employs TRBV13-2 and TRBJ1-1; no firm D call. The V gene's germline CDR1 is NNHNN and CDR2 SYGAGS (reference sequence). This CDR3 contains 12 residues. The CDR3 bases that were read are TGTGCCAGCGGTGAGCGTCAGGCA. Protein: CASGERQA. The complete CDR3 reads CASGERQAEVFF.

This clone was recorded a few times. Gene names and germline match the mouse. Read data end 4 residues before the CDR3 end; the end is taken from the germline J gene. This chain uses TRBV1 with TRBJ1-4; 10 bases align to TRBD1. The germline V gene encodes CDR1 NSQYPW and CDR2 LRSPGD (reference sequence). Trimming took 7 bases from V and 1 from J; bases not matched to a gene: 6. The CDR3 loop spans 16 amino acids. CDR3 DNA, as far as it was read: TGCACCTGCAACGACCGGGACAGGGGTTCCAACGAA. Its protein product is CTCNDRDRGSNE. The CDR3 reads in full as CTCNDRDRGSNERLFF.

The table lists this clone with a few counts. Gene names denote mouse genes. CDR3 DNA, as far as it was read: TGCACCTGCAGTGCAGCTGGGGCGGGCACCGGG. It encodes CTCSAAGAGTG. The whole CDR3 region reads CTCSAAGAGTGQLYF. The genes are TRBV1 and TRBJ2-2; weak D call: TRBD2 (6 bases). The read terminates 4 residues ahead of where the CDR3 ends, so the germline J gene completes it. Trimming took off 1 base at V and 4 bases at J, with 10 bases between the two ends. The CDR3 spans 15 residues. CDR1 is NSQYPW and CDR2 is LRSPGD in the germline V gene (reference sequence).

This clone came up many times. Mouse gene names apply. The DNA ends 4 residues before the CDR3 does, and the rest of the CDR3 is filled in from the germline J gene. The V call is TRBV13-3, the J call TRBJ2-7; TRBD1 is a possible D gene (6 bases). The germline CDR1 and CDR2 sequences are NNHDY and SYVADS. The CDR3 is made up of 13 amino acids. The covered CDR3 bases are TGTGCCAGCAGTGGGACAGAAACATAT. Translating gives CASSGTETY. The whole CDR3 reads CASSGTETYEQYF.

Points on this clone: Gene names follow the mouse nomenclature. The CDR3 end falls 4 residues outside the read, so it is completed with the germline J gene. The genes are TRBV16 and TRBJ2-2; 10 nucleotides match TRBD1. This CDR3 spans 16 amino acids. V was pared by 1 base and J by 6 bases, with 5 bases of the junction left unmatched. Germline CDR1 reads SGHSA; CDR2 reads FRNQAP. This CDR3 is CASSLVGQGEAGQLYF. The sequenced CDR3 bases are TGTGCAAGCAGCTTAGTTGGACAGGGGGAGGCCGGG. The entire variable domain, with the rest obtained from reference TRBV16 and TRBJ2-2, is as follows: NAGVIQTPRHKVTGKGQEATLWCEPISGHSAVFWYRQTIVQGLEFLTYFRNQAPIDDSGMPKERFSAQMPNQSHSTLKIQSTQPQDSAVYLCASSLVGQGEAGQLYFGEGSKLTVL.

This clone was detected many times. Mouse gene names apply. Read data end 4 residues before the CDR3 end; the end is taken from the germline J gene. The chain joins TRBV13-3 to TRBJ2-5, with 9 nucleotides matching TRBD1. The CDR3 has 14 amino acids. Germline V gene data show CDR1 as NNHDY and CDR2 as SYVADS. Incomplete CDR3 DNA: TGTGCCAGCAGTCTCGGGACAGGGAAAGAC. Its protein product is CASSLGTGKD. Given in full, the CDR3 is CASSLGTGKDTQYF.

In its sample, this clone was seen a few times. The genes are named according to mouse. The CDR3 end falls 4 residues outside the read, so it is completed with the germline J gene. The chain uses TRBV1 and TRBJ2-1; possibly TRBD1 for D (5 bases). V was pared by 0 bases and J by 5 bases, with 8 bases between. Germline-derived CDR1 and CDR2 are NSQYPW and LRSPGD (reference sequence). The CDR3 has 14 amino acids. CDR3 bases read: TGCACCTGCAGTGCAGAGCAGGGAGATGCT. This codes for CTCSAEQGDA. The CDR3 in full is CTCSAEQGDAEQFF.

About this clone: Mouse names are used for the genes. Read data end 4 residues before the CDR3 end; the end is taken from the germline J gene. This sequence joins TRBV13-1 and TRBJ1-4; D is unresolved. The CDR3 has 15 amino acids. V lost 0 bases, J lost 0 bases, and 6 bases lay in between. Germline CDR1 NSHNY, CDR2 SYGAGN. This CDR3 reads CASSDGTISNERLFF. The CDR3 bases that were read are TGTGCCAGCAGTGATGGAACAATTTCCAACGAA.

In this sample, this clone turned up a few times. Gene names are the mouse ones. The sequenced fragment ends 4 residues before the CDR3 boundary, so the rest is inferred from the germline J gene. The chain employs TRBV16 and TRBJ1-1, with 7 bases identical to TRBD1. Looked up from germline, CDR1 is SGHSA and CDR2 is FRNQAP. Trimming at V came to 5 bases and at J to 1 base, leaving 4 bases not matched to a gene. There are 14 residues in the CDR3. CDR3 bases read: TGTGCAAGCAGCCTCGGGACAGTAAACACA. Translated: CASSLGTVNT. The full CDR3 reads CASSLGTVNTEVFF. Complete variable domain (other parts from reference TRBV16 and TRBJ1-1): NAGVIQTPRHKVTGKGQEATLWCEPISGHSAVFWYRQTIVQGLEFLTYFRNQAPIDDSGMPKERFSAQMPNQSHSTLKIQSTQPQDSAVYLCASSLGTVNTEVFFGKGTRLTVV.

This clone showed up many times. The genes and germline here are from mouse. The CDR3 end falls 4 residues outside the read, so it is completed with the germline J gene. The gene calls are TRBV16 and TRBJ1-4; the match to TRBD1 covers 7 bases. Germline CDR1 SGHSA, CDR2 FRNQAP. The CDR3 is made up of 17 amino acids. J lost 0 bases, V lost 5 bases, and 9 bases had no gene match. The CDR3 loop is CASSPPRGRFSNERLFF. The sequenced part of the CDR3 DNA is TGTGCAAGCAGCCCTCCCAGGGGGAGATTTTCCAACGAA.

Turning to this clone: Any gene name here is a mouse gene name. The CDR3 reads CASSLGDWGLNYAEQFF. CDR3 DNA, as far as it was read: TGTGCCAGCAGCTTAGGGGACTGGGGGCTTAACTATGCT. This rearrangement joins TRBV3 to TRBJ2-1; 11 bases align to TRBD2. The read finishes 4 residues shy of the CDR3 end, and the germline J gene is used to complete it. Germline V lookup: CDR1 SNHLY, CDR2 FYNGKV (reference sequence). V shed 1 base, J shed 0 bases, and the junction held 2 bases outside the gene matches. The CDR3 runs 17 residues.

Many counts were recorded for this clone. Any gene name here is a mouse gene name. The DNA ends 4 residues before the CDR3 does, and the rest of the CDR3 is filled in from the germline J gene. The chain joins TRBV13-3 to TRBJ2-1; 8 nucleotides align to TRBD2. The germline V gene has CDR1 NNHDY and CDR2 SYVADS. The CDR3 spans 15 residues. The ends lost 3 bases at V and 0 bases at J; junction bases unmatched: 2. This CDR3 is CASSGWGVNYAEQFF. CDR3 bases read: TGTGCCAGCAGTGGCTGGGGGGTTAACTATGCT.

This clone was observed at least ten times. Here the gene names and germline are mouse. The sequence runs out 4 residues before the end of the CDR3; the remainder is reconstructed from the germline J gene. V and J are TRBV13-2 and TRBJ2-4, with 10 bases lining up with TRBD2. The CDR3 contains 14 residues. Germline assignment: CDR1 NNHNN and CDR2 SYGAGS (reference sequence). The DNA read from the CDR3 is TGTGCCAGCGGTGGTACTGGGGGGGAAAAC. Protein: CASGGTGGEN. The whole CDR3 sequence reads CASGGTGGENTLYF.

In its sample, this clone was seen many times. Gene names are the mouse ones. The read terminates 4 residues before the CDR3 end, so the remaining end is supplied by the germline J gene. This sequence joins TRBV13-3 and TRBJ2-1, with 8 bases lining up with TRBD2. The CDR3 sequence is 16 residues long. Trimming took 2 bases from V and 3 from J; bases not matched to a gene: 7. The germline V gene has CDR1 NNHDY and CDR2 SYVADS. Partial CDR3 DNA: TGTGCCAGCAGTGAAGGTCTGGGGGGCCTCTATGCT. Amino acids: CASSEGLGGLYA. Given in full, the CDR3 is CASSEGLGGLYAEQFF.

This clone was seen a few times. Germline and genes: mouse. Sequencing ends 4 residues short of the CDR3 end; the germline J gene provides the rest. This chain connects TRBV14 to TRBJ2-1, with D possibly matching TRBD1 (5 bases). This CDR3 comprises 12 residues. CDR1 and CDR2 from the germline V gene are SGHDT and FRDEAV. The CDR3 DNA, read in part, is TGTGCCAGCAGTTACAGGTTCGCT. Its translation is CASSYRFA. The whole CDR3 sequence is CASSYRFAEQFF. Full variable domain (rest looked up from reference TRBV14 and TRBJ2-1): EAGVTQSPRYAVLQEGQAVSFWCDPISGHDTLYWYQQPRDQGPQLLVYFRDEAVIDNSQLPSDRFSAVRPKGTNSTLKIQSAKQGDTATYLCASSYRFAEQFFGPGTRLTVL.

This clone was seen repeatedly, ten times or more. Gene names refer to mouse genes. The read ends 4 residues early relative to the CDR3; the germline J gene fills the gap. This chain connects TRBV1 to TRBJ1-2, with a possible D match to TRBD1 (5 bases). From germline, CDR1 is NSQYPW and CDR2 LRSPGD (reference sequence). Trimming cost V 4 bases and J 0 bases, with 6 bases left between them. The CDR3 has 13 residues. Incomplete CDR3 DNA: TGCACCTGCAGTGACAGGCCAAACTCC. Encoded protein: CTCSDRPNS. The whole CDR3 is CTCSDRPNSDYTF.

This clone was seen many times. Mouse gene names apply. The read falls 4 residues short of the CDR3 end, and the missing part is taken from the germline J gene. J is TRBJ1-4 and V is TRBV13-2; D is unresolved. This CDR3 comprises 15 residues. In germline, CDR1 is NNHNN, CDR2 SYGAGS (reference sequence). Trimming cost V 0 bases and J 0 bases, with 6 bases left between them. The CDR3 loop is CASGDAWVSNERLFF. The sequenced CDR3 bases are TGTGCCAGCGGTGATGCATGGGTTTCCAACGAA.

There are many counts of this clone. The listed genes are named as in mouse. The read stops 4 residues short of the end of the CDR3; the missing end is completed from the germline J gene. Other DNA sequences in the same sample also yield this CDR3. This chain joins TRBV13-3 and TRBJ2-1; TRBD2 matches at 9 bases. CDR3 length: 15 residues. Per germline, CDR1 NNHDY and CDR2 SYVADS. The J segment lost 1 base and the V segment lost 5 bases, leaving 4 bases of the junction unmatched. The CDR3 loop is CASSPGTGNYAEQFF. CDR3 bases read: TGTGCCAGCAGCCCCGGGACTGGGAACTATGCT.

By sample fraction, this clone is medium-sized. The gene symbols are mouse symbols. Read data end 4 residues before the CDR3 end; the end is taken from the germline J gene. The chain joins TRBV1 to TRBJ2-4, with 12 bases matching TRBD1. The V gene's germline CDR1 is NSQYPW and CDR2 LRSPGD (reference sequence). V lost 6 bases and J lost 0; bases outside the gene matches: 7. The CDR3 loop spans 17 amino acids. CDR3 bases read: TGCACCTGCAGACGGGACAGGGGGCCAGGGAGTCAAAAC. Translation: CTCRRDRGPGSQN. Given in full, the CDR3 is CTCRRDRGPGSQNTLYF.

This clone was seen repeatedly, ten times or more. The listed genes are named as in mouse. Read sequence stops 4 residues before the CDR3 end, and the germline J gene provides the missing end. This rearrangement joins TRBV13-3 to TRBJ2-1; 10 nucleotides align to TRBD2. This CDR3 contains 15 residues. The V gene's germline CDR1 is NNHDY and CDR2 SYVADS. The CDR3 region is CASSEPGGARAEQFF. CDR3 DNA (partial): TGTGCCAGCAGTGAACCTGGGGGGGCGCGAGCT.

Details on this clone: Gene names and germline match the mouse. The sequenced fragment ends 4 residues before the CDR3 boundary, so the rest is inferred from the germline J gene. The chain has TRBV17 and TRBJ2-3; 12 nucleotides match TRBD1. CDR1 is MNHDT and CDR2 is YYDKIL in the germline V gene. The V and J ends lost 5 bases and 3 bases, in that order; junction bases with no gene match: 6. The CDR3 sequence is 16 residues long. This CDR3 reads CASSPGTGGRAETLYF. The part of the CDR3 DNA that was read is TGTGCTAGCAGTCCTGGGACAGGGGGCCGGGCAGAA.